This is a list of T cell receptor beta chains from one sample in a study of shared clonotypes between healthy human individuals. Sequenced by immunoSEQ multiplex PCR; TCRdb stores in-frame clones only, minus some. The sample contains some 690,000 clones, about nine tenths of which appear only once. The specimen sequenced was memory CD8+ T cells from PBMCs. These TCRs come from a young man in good health. Some clones in this sample may be carry-over from other donors' samples. Each CDR3 is given with its conserved first and last residue. A D gene is named only where the DNA matches it firmly. A clone size is listed for some rows: how often the clone was seen (once, few, many), or a class if it is expanded.

size	D	V	length	J	CDR3	DNA
.	.	TRBV5-4	15	TRBJ2-7	CASSLGVLSPYEQYF	TGTGCCAGCAGCTTGGGGGTCCTTTCCCCCTACGAGCAGTACTTC
.	.	TRBV5-6	16	TRBJ1-2	CASSLGGDPLTGGYTF	TGTGCCAGCAGCCTTGGGGGGGACCCACTGACGGGAGGCTACACCTTC
.	.	TRBV7-2	19	TRBJ2-2	CASSLFTASTLRWSGELFF	TGTGCCAGCAGCTTATTTACCGCTTCGACGCTCCGTTGGTCCGGGGAGCTGTTTTTT
.	.	TRBV14	14	TRBJ1-1	CASSPSRGGTEAFF	TGTGCCAGCAGCCCCTCCAGGGGAGGCACTGAAGCTTTCTTT
.	.	TRBV5-1	15	TRBJ2-7	CASSLAGTGRDEQYF	TGCGCCAGCAGCTTGGCCGGGACGGGTCGCGACGAGCAGTACTTC
.	.	TRBV13	13	TRBJ2-2	CASSFGYTGELFF	TGTGCCAGCAGCTTTGGGTACACCGGGGAGCTGTTTTTT
.	.	TRBV27	15	TRBJ1-5	CASSLYGGFNQPQHF	TGTGCCAGCAGTTTATATGGGGGATTTAATCAGCCCCAGCATTTT
.	TRBD1	TRBV27	13	TRBJ1-1	CASSPWDSSEAFF	TGTGCCAGCAGTCCTTGGGACAGTTCTGAAGCTTTCTTT
.	.	TRBV11-1	12	TRBJ1-6	CASSLDNSPLHF	TGTGCCAGCAGCTTAGACAATTCACCCCTCCACTTT
.	TRBD1	TRBV10-1	14	TRBJ2-5	CASSESGDRGPQYF	TGCGCCAGCAGTGAGTCCGGGGACAGGGGGCCCCAGTACTTC
.	.	TRBV5-1	15	TRBJ1-2	CASSLGRGTNYGYTF	TGCGCCAGCAGCTTGGGAAGGGGAACTAACTATGGCTACACCTTC
.	.	TRBV2	16	TRBJ2-1	CASSWTIMSSYNEQFF	TGTGCCAGCAGTTGGACTATCATGAGCTCCTACAATGAGCAGTTCTTC
.	.	TRBV9	16	TRBJ2-1	CASSVEDQPIYNEQFF	TGTGCCAGCAGCGTAGAGGACCAACCAATCTACAATGAGCAGTTCTTC
.	.	TRBV10-2	11	TRBJ2-7	CASTQNYEQYF	TGCGCCAGCACGCAAAACTACGAGCAGTACTTC
once	.	TRBV19	13	TRBJ1-2	CASSMTGNYGYTF	TGTGCCAGTAGTATGACAGGCAACTATGGCTACACCTTC
.	TRBD2	TRBV27	17	TRBJ2-1	CASSRTSGMLSYNEQFF	TGTGCCAGCAGTAGGACTAGCGGGATGTTATCCTACAATGAGCAGTTCTTC
once	TRBD2	TRBV27	17	TRBJ2-1	CASSFVWTGGPSSEQFF	TGTGCCAGCAGTTTCGTCTGGACGGGAGGGCCCTCGTCGGAGCAGTTCTTC
.	TRBD1	TRBV27	15	TRBJ2-2	CASSWDRERAGELFF	TGTGCCAGCAGTTGGGACAGGGAACGGGCCGGGGAGCTGTTTTTT
.	.	TRBV7-2	15	TRBJ2-7	CASSLLRSTSYEQYF	TGTGCCAGCAGCTTATTGCGGAGTACCTCCTACGAGCAGTACTTC
once	.	TRBV28	15	TRBJ2-1	CASSPLDSSYNEQFF	TGTGCCAGCAGTCCCTTGGATAGCTCCTACAATGAGCAGTTCTTC
.	TRBD2	TRBV9	17	TRBJ2-1	CASSRELAGVSYNEQFF	TGTGCCAGCAGCAGAGAGCTAGCGGGAGTCTCCTACAATGAGCAGTTCTTC
many	.	TRBV10-3	14	TRBJ1-1	CAISEPGANTEAFF	TGTGCCATCAGTGAGCCCGGGGCGAACACTGAAGCTTTCTTT
.	.	TRBV4-1	15	TRBJ2-1	CASSPLWGIYNEQFF	TGCGCCAGCAGCCCCCTTTGGGGGATCTACAATGAGCAGTTCTTC
.	.	TRBV4-1	15	TRBJ2-7	CASSQETWVSYEQYF	TGCGCCAGCAGCCAAGAAACATGGGTCTCCTACGAGCAGTACTTC
.	.	TRBV7-9	14	TRBJ2-7	CASSLVNRPYEQYF	TGTGCCAGCAGCTTAGTTAACAGACCCTACGAGCAGTACTTC
.	.	TRBV29-1	13	TRBJ2-1	CSVLAQENNEQFF	TGCAGCGTTCTCGCACAGGAGAACAATGAGCAGTTCTTC
.	.	TRBV6-1	16	TRBJ2-5	CASSEVGGAGEETQYF	TGTGCCAGCAGTGAAGTGGGGGGGGCAGGGGAAGAGACCCAGTACTTC
.	TRBD1	TRBV6-5	14	TRBJ2-7	CASSARTGSYEQYF	TGTGCCAGCAGTGCTCGGACAGGCTCCTACGAGCAGTACTTC
.	TRBD2	TRBV6-1	14	TRBJ2-7	CASTQGLALVEQYF	TGTGCCAGCACCCAGGGACTAGCGTTGGTCGAGCAGTACTTC
.	TRBD2	TRBV28	16	TRBJ2-7	CASSLRTSGFLYEQYF	TGTGCCAGCAGCCTAAGGACTAGCGGATTTCTCTACGAGCAGTACTTC
.	.	TRBV19	12	TRBJ2-7	CASRMGFGEQYF	TGTGCCAGTAGAATGGGATTCGGGGAGCAGTACTTC
.	.	TRBV25-1	13	TRBJ2-7	CASSELSRYEQYF	TGTGCCAGCAGTGAATTATCGCGGTACGAGCAGTACTTC
.	.	TRBV10-3	14	TRBJ2-2	CAIGTPGHTGELFF	TGTGCCATCGGGACCCCGGGTCACACCGGGGAGCTGTTTTTT